The 32 T cell receptor beta chains below come from one sample, sequenced in a study of a mutant IDH1 vaccine in newly diagnosed glioma. Time point in this sample: week 35, safety follow-up. The content of each vaccine dose was 300 ug of mutant IDH1 20-mer peptide, and topical imiquimod accompanied it. Profiled with immunoSEQ multiplex PCR; TCRdb holds only in-frame clones, not every one. The profile covers 25,000 to 30,000 clones, with roughly four fifths appearing a single time and under 9% taken by the ten largest. No antigens are known for them. The sequences come from PBMCs, collected from a glioma patient whose treatment included an IDH1 peptide vaccine. The receptors were gathered from a man aged 50 to 59 with glioma.

The CDR3 DNA is TGTGCCAGCTCGGGCGGTCCGTCCTACGAGCAGTACTTC. It specifies CASSGGPSYEQYF. This chain connects TRBV18 to TRBJ2-7; the D is unclear. Germline values: CDR1 KGHSH, CDR2 LQKENI. The length of the CDR3 is 13 residues. Trimming removed 6 bases from V and 1 base from J, with 10 bases in between.

The count of this clone is one. The rearrangement joins TRBV30 to TRBJ1-2; the D is unclear. CDR1 and CDR2 (germline): GTSNPN, SVGIG (reference sequence). Trimming took off 2 bases at V and 4 bases at J, with 11 bases between the two ends. The CDR3 contains 13 residues. DNA of the CDR3: TGTGCCTGGAGTCCCAGTGGTCTCTATGGCTACACCTTC. Protein sequence: CAWSPSGLYGYTF.

V and J are TRBV27 and TRBJ2-1, with TRBD2 matching 8 bases. The CDR3 sequence is 15 residues long. In germline, CDR1 is MNHEY, CDR2 SMNVEV (reference sequence). V gave up 6 bases and J gave up 3 bases; unmatched junction bases: 7. The CDR3 sequence: CASRSGGGSYNEQFF. For the CDR3, the DNA is TGTGCCAGCAGGTCCGGGGGGGGTAGCTACAATGAGCAGTTCTTC.

The chain uses TRBV5-1 and TRBJ2-2; D unclear. V dropped 4 bases and J dropped 8 bases, with 15 bases sitting between them. Germline-derived CDR1 and CDR2 are SGHRS and YFSETQ. The CDR3 has 14 residues. The CDR3 protein is CASSPPGPQGELFF. CDR3 coding DNA: TGCGCCAGCAGCCCCCCCGGGCCTCAGGGGGAGCTGTTTTTT.

This clone has only a few counts. The genes are TRBV6-1 and TRBJ2-2, with D unclear. Per the germline V gene, CDR1 is MNHNS and CDR2 is SASEGT. Between the trimmed V and J ends, which lost 8 bases and 2 bases, there was a span of 12 bases. The CDR3 has 14 amino acids. CDR3: CASRGRINTGELFF. The CDR3 DNA reads TGTGCCAGCCGTGGGCGGATAAACACCGGGGAGCTGTTTTTT.

This sequence joins TRBV6-1 and TRBJ1-4, with no clear D. CDR3 length equals 14 residues. Between the trimmed V and J ends, which lost 5 bases and 0 bases, there was a span of 7 bases. CDR1 is MNHNS, CDR2 SASEGT, per germline. The CDR3 here is CASSSLTTNEKLFF. CDR3 DNA: TGTGCCAGCAGTTCACTTACAACTAATGAAAAACTGTTTTTT.

This clone occurred a few times. This chain links TRBV7-9 with TRBJ2-3; the match to TRBD2 covers 7 bases. V trimming: 10 bases; J trimming: 2 bases; junction bases outside the gene matches: 12. CDR1 SEHNR and CDR2 FQNEAQ come from the germline V gene (reference sequence). The CDR3 spans 15 residues. The CDR3 DNA sequence: TGTGCCACACATACCGGGACTACCAACACAGATACGCAGTATTTT. Protein: CATHTGTTNTDTQYF.

The rearrangement uses TRBV13 and TRBJ1-1; no clear D. Trimming left V 3 bases short and J 4 bases short, with 12 bases between. In germline, CDR1 is PRHDT, CDR2 FYEKMQ (reference sequence). The CDR3 totals 14 residues. Here the CDR3 reads CASSFLTQSTEAFF. CDR3 coding DNA: TGTGCCAGCAGCTTCCTGACACAGAGCACTGAAGCTTTCTTT.

This clone turned up a few times. The rearrangement links TRBV29-1 to TRBJ2-7, with D perhaps matching TRBD2 (7 bases). Germline-derived CDR1 and CDR2 are SQVTM and ANQGSEA. The CDR3 is 12 amino acids. Trimming took 7 bases from V and 6 from J, leaving 16 bases between them. CDR3 protein: CSGGQGGSEQYF. CDR3 nucleotides: TGCAGCGGGGGGCAGGGAGGGAGCGAGCAGTACTTC.

The chain couples TRBV7-2 to TRBJ2-1; 7 bases are a match to TRBD1. The CDR3 spans 15 residues. CDR1 is SGHTA and CDR2 is FQGNSA in the germline V gene. J was trimmed by 0 bases and V by 2 bases; bases with no gene match: 1. In DNA, the CDR3 is TGTGCCAGCAGCTTAACAGGGGTCTCCTACAATGAGCAGTTCTTC. This encodes CASSLTGVSYNEQFF.

This clone showed up just once. The genes are TRBV2 and TRBJ2-7; the D gene could be TRBD1 or TRBD2 (5 bases each). The V end was cut by 9 bases, the J end by 7 bases, with 13 bases between. CDR1 is SNHLY and CDR2 is FYNNEI in the germline V gene. The CDR3 is 11 amino acids. The CDR3 is CASQGEGEQYF. Here the CDR3 DNA reads TGTGCCAGTCAGGGAGAGGGAGAGCAGTACTTC.

The chain uses TRBV28 and TRBJ1-4, with D possibly TRBD1 on 6 matching bases. The CDR3 contains 14 residues. The V gene's germline CDR1 is MDHEN and CDR2 SYDVKM. The V end lost 6 bases, the J end lost 11 bases, and 19 bases lay between the germline ends. The CDR3 loop is CASSPPNDRRKLFF. In nucleotides, the CDR3 is TGTGCCAGCAGCCCCCCAAATGACAGGCGGAAACTGTTTTTT.

The genes are TRBV11-3 and TRBJ2-2; D is unclear. V was trimmed by 6 bases and J by 0 bases, leaving 11 bases between them. The CDR3 covers 15 residues. Germline loops: CDR1 SGHNT, CDR2 YENEEA. The CDR3 DNA reads TGTGCCAGCAGATTGGACCGTTCGAACACCGGGGAGCTGTTTTTT. Translation: CASRLDRSNTGELFF.

The V and J genes are TRBV29-1 and TRBJ2-1; 9 bases map to TRBD2. V dropped 8 bases and J dropped 0; count of bases not matched to a gene: 8. Germline lookup yields CDR1 SQVTM and CDR2 ANQGSEA. The CDR3 length is 15 residues. CDR3 region: CSSRREGSSYNEQFF. The DNA of the CDR3 is TGCAGCTCCCGGCGGGAGGGTAGCTCCTACAATGAGCAGTTCTTC.

V and J are TRBV29-1 and TRBJ1-3; tentatively, D is TRBD1 (6 bases). In germline, CDR1 is SQVTM, CDR2 ANQGSEA. Trimming removed 4 bases at V and 0 bases at J, with 10 bases between. CDR3 length: 14 amino acids. CDR3: CSVGGGGSGNTIYF. The CDR3 DNA sequence: TGCAGCGTTGGAGGGGGGGGCTCTGGAAACACCATATATTTT.

The chain couples TRBV25-1 to TRBJ2-3; 7 nucleotides match TRBD2. CDR1 is MGHDK, CDR2 SYGVNS, per germline. V gave up 3 bases and J gave up 5 bases; unmatched junction bases: 2. This CDR3 spans 13 amino acids. CDR3 region: CASSDWGGDTQYF. CDR3 DNA: TGTGCCAGCAGTGATTGGGGGGGAGATACGCAGTATTTT.

This clone was seen more than once but under ten times. The chain links TRBV7-9 to TRBJ2-7; D remains unclear. The CDR3 extends over 13 amino acids. Deletions cut 4 bases from V and 0 bases from J, with 7 bases between. CDR1 is SEHNR, CDR2 FQNEAQ, per germline (reference sequence). The CDR3 protein is CASSSPASYEQYF. CDR3 in DNA: TGTGCCAGCAGCTCCCCGGCCTCCTACGAGCAGTACTTC.

J is TRBJ2-3 and V is TRBV7-2; no reliable D call. The CDR3 loop spans 14 amino acids. CDR1 is SGHTA, CDR2 FQGNSA, per germline. Trimming left V 3 bases short and J 0 bases short, with 7 bases between. CDR3 amino acids: CASSFGPSTDTQYF. The CDR3 DNA is TGTGCCAGCAGCTTTGGACCTAGCACAGATACGCAGTATTTT.

This clone has only one observation. The chain links TRBV19 to TRBJ1-1; D remains unclear. V was clipped by 2 bases and J by 1 base, with 14 bases between them. Germline V lookup: CDR1 LNHDA, CDR2 SQIVND (reference sequence). The CDR3 contains 16 residues. The CDR3 loop reads CASSIRVSTRNTEAFF. The CDR3 DNA is TGTGCCAGTAGTATAAGGGTGTCGACTAGGAACACTGAAGCTTTCTTT.

The chain recombines TRBV5-1 with TRBJ1-3, with TRBD1 identical over 8 bases. This CDR3 comprises 16 residues. Germline V gene data show CDR1 as SGHRS and CDR2 as YFSETQ. The ends lost 4 bases at V and 0 bases at J; junction bases unmatched: 6. This CDR3 is CASSPGQESSGNTIYF. The CDR3 bases are TGCGCCAGCAGCCCGGGACAGGAAAGCTCTGGAAACACCATATATTTT.

The chain combines TRBV2 with TRBJ2-3; unclear D gene. CDR1 and CDR2 (germline): SNHLY, FYNNEI. V lost 5 bases and J lost 4, with 7 bases in between. This CDR3 spans 12 amino acids. The CDR3 nucleotides are TGTGCCAGCAGTAAGGGTTCAGATACGCAGTATTTT. Its translation: CASSKGSDTQYF.

V gene TRBV18 combines with J gene TRBJ2-7, with D tentatively TRBD1 (6 bases). Germline CDR1 and CDR2: KGHSH and LQKENI. Trimming cost V 8 bases and J 6 bases, with 11 bases left between them. The CDR3 extends over 11 amino acids. CDR3 protein: CASLRGSEQYF. The CDR3 nucleotides read TGTGCCAGCCTCAGGGGAAGCGAGCAGTACTTC.

The genes are TRBV28 and TRBJ2-7, with TRBD1 matching over 9 bases. The J segment lost 0 bases and the V segment lost 4 bases, leaving 1 base of the junction unmatched. CDR1 and CDR2 (germline): MDHEN, SYDVKM. CDR3 length: 14 residues. This CDR3 is CASSYRGPSYEQYF. CDR3 sequence (DNA): TGTGCCAGCAGTTACAGGGGGCCCTCCTACGAGCAGTACTTC.

This clone has only one observation. V usage is TRBV29-1 and J usage is TRBJ2-5, with 9 bases aligning to TRBD1. V lost 6 bases, J lost 6 bases, and 11 bases stayed unmatched. The germline CDR1 and CDR2 sequences are SQVTM and ANQGSEA. CDR3 length equals 14 residues. For the CDR3, the DNA is TGCAGCGTACACACAGGGGGCTCCAGCAAGACCCAGTACTTC. Residues: CSVHTGGSSKTQYF.

The V gene is TRBV29-1, the J gene TRBJ2-7; D call uncertain. The CDR3 length is 12 residues. CDR1 is SQVTM, CDR2 ANQGSEA, per germline. Trimming cost V 1 base and J 7 bases, with 11 bases left between them. The CDR3 reads CSVEVKLREQYF. The CDR3 bases are TGCAGCGTTGAAGTAAAACTCCGAGAGCAGTACTTC.

The chain uses TRBV4-1 and TRBJ2-7; unclear D gene. This CDR3 comprises 14 residues. V was cut by 2 bases and J by 2 bases, with 10 bases left in between. From germline, CDR1 is MGHRA and CDR2 YSYEKL. CDR3 DNA: TGCGCCAGCAGCCAATCTTACGGCCCCTACGAGCAGTACTTC. Its protein product is CASSQSYGPYEQYF.

V usage is TRBV7-2 and J usage is TRBJ2-3; D remains unclear. In germline, CDR1 is SGHTA, CDR2 FQGNSA. V was clipped by 3 bases and J by 1 base, with 5 bases between them. The CDR3 length is 13 residues. The CDR3 nucleotides read TGTGCCAGCAGCTTTCCGGGCACAGATACGCAGTATTTT. It translates to CASSFPGTDTQYF.

This chain uses TRBV11-1 with TRBJ2-7; tentative D call: TRBD1 (5 bases). Germline CDR1 SGHAT, CDR2 FQDESV (reference sequence). Between the trimmed V and J ends, which lost 4 bases and 3 bases, there was a span of 13 bases. The CDR3 length is 14 residues. The CDR3 DNA follows: TGTGCCAGCAGCTCCGACAGCTCAAGCTACGAGCAGTACTTC. It encodes CASSSDSSSYEQYF.

The genes are TRBV29-1 and TRBJ1-4; D ambiguous. V lost 7 bases, J lost 3 bases, and 12 bases lay in between. CDR1 SQVTM and CDR2 ANQGSEA come from the germline V gene. The CDR3 sequence is 13 residues long. CDR3 region: CSAQGRSNEKLFF. For the CDR3, the DNA is TGCAGCGCTCAAGGGCGGTCTAATGAAAAACTGTTTTTT.

Only a few counts were recorded for this clone. The chain uses TRBV19 and TRBJ2-7; D is ambiguous. Between the trimmed V and J ends, which lost 6 bases and 0 bases, there was a span of 12 bases. The CDR3 loop spans 14 amino acids. The germline V gene encodes CDR1 LNHDA and CDR2 SQIVND (reference sequence). CDR3 DNA sequence: TGTGCCAGTAGACTGGACGGTAGCTCCTACGAGCAGTACTTC. This gives the protein CASRLDGSSYEQYF.

The chain has TRBV18 and TRBJ1-4; maybe TRBD1 (5 bases). The CDR3 has 15 residues. The V end lost 5 bases, the J end lost 2 bases, and 12 bases lay between the germline ends. Germline-derived CDR1 and CDR2 are KGHSH and LQKENI. The CDR3 DNA sequence: TGTGCCAGCTCAGAGGGACGGCTTACTAATGAAAAACTGTTTTTT. Its translation: CASSEGRLTNEKLFF.

The rearrangement uses TRBV5-1 and TRBJ1-4; possible D gene TRBD1, 6 bases. The CDR3 spans 15 residues. CDR1 and CDR2 (germline): SGHRS, YFSETQ. V lost 1 base, J lost 2 bases, and 9 bases lay in between. The DNA for the CDR3 is TGCGCCAGCAGCTTGAGGGGGATCACTAATGAAAAACTGTTTTTT. Protein product: CASSLRGITNEKLFF.